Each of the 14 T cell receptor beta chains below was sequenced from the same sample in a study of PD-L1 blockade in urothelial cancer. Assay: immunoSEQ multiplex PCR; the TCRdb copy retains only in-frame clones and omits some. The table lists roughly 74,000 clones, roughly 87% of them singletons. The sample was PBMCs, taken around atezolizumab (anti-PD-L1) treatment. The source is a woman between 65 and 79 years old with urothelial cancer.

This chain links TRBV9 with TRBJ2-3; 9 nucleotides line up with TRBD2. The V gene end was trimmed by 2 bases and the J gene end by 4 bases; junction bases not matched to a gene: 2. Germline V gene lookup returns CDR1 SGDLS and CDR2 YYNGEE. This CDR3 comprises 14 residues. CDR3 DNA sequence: TGTGCCAGCAGCGTCCTAGCGGGACCAGATACGCAGTATTTT. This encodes CASSVLAGPDTQYF.

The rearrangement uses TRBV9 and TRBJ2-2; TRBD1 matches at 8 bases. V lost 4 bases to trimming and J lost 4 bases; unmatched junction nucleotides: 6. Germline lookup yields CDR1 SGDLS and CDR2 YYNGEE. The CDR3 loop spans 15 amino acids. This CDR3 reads CASSNRGSGTGELFF. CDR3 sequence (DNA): TGTGCCAGCAGCAACAGGGGGTCGGGCACCGGGGAGCTGTTTTTT.

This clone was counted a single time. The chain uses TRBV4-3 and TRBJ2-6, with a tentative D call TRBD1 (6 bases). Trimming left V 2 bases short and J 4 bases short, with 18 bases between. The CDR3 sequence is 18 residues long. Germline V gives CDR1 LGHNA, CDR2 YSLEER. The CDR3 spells CASSQQTGFSAGANVLTF. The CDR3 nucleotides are TGCGCCAGCAGCCAACAGACAGGTTTTTCTGCCGGGGCCAACGTCCTGACTTTC.

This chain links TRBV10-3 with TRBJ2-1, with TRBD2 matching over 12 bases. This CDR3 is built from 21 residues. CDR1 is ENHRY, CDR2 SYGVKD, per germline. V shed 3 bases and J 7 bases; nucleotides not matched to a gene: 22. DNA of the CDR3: TGTGCCATCAGTGATATTGTGGGCGTAGGGCTCCAGACTAGCGGGGGTAATGAGCAGTTCTTC. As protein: CAISDIVGVGLQTSGGNEQFF.

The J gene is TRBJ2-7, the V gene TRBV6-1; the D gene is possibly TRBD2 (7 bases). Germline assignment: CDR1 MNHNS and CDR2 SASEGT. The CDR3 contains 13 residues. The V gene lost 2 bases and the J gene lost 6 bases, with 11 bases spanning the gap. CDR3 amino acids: CASSEQRGGEQYF. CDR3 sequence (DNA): TGTGCCAGCAGTGAACAGAGGGGGGGCGAGCAGTACTTC.

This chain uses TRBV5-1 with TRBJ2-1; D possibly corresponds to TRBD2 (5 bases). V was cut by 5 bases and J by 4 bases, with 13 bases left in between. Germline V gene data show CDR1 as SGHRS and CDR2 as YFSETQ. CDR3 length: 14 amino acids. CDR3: CASSQVGVYNEQFF. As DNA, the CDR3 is TGCGCCAGCAGTCAGGTCGGGGTTTACAATGAGCAGTTCTTC.

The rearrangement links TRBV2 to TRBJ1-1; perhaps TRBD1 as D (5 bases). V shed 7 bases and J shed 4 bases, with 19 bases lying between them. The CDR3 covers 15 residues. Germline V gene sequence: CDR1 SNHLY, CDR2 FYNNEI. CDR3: CASTRLAGGPTEAFF. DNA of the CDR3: TGTGCCAGCACTAGATTAGCCGGGGGACCCACTGAAGCTTTCTTT.

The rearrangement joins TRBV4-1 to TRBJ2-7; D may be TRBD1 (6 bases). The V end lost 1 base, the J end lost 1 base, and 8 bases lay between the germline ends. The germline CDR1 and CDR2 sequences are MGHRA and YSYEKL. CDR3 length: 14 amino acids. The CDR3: CASSQVGQSYEQYF. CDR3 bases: TGCGCCAGCAGCCAAGTCGGACAGTCCTACGAGCAGTACTTC.

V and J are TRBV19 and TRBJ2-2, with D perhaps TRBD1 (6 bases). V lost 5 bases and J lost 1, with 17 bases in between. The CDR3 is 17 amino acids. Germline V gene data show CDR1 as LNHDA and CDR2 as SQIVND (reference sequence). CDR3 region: CASSPGTPLRNTGELFF. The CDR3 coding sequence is TGTGCCAGTAGTCCCGGGACACCACTTAGGAACACCGGGGAGCTGTTTTTT.

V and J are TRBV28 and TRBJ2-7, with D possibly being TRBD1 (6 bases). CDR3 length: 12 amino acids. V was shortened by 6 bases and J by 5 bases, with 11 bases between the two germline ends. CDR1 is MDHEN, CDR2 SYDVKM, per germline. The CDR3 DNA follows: TGTGCCAGCAGCTACACAGGGAACGAGCAGTACTTC. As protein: CASSYTGNEQYF.

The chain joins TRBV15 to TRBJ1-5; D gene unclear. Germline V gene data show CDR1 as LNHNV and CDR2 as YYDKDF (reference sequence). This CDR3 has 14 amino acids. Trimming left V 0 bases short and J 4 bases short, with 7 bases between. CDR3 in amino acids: CATSREASNQPQHF. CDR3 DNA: TGTGCCACCAGCAGAGAAGCTTCAAATCAGCCCCAGCATTTT.

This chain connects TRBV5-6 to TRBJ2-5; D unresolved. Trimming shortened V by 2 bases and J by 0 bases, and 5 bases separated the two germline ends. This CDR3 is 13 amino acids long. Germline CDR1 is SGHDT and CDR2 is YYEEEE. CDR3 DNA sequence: TGTGCCAGCAGCTTTCTGTACCAAGAGACCCAGTACTTC. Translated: CASSFLYQETQYF.

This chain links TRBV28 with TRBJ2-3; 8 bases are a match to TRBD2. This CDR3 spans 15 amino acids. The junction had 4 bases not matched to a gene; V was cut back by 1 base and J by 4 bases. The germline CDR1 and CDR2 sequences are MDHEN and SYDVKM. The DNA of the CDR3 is TGTGCCAGCAGTTTATACAGCGGGGGCGCAGATACGCAGTATTTT. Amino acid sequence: CASSLYSGGADTQYF.

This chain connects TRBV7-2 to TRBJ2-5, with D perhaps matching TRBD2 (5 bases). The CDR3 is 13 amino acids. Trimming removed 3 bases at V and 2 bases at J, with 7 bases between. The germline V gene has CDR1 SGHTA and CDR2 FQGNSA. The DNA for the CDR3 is TGTGCCAGCAGCTTTCCGGGGCAAGAGACCCAGTACTTC. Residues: CASSFPGQETQYF.